This passage covers 10 T cell receptor beta chains from one sample sequenced in a study of cytomegalovirus exposure and HLA in healthy donors. Sequencing used immunoSEQ multiplex PCR; TCRdb keeps in-frame clones, though not all of them. Seen here are fewer than 75,000 clones, approximately 95% observed once, and the top ten hold about 3%. Input material: PBMCs. The receptors here all came from a young man in good health and CMV-seronegative.

In this sample, this clone turned up a few times. This sequence joins TRBV30 and TRBJ2-7, with 11 bases aligning to TRBD2. Germline V gene lookup returns CDR1 GTSNPN and CDR2 SVGIG (reference sequence). Trimming cost V 2 bases and J 2 bases; bases outside gene matches: 11. There are 17 residues in the CDR3. The CDR3 sequence is CAWSRLAGGPNPYEQYF. The CDR3 DNA reads as TGTGCCTGGAGTAGGTTAGCGGGGGGGCCAAACCCCTACGAGCAGTACTTC.

The chain employs TRBV6-5 and TRBJ2-2, with TRBD1 identical over 8 bases. V shed 2 bases, J shed 1 base, and the junction held 0 bases outside the gene matches. The length of the CDR3 is 15 residues. CDR1 is MNHEY, CDR2 SVGAGI, per germline. The CDR3 coding sequence is TGTGCCAGCAGTTACGGGACAGGGAACACCGGGGAGCTGTTTTTT. It encodes CASSYGTGNTGELFF.

This clone was detected once. The chain carries TRBV5-1 and TRBJ2-7; 9 bases match TRBD1. Germline CDR1 and CDR2: SGHRS and YFSETQ. The CDR3 has 12 residues. The ends lost 4 bases at V and 6 bases at J; junction bases unmatched: 2. In DNA, the CDR3 is TGCGCCAGCAGCCCGGGACAGGGCGAGCAGTACTTC. It yields the protein CASSPGQGEQYF.

The J gene is TRBJ1-2, the V gene TRBV7-6, with a tentative D call TRBD1 (6 bases). Trimming took 0 bases from V and 1 from J, leaving 15 bases between them. This CDR3 is 17 amino acids long. The germline V gene encodes CDR1 SGHVS and CDR2 FNYEAQ. CDR3 in DNA: TGTGCCAGCAGCTTAGCTGCGGCCACAGGGTTTAACTATGGCTACACCTTC. It specifies CASSLAAATGFNYGYTF.

V and J are TRBV30 and TRBJ2-1; maybe TRBD2 (6 bases). This CDR3 region has 13 residues. Trimming took off 0 bases at V and 7 bases at J, with 10 bases between the two ends. CDR1 GTSNPN and CDR2 SVGIG come from the germline V gene (reference sequence). Here the CDR3 reads CAWSVGTANEQFF. The CDR3 DNA reads as TGTGCCTGGAGTGTTGGGACTGCGAATGAGCAGTTCTTC.

The genes are TRBV15 and TRBJ2-7; tentatively, D is TRBD1 (6 bases). The germline V gene has CDR1 LNHNV and CDR2 YYDKDF (reference sequence). This CDR3 has 16 amino acids. Between the trimmed V and J ends, which lost 3 bases and 2 bases, there was a span of 17 bases. The chain's CDR3 is CATSSVEGTNAYEQYF. The DNA for the CDR3 is TGTGCCACCAGCAGCGTTGAGGGGACAAACGCCTACGAGCAGTACTTC.

V is TRBV27 and J is TRBJ2-2, with 7 bases lining up with TRBD2. Trimming removed 3 bases from V and 0 bases from J; junction bases left unmatched: 4. In germline, CDR1 is MNHEY, CDR2 SMNVEV (reference sequence). The CDR3 is 16 amino acids. The CDR3 DNA reads as TGTGCCAGCAGTTTCGGGGGGTTCACGAACACCGGGGAGCTGTTTTTT. As protein: CASSFGGFTNTGELFF.

The gene calls are TRBV5-4 and TRBJ1-1; 9 positions match TRBD1. Germline assignment: CDR1 SGHNT and CDR2 YYREEE (reference sequence). CDR3 length equals 17 residues. Unmatched junction bases numbered 14, after V lost 4 bases and J lost 4 bases. The chain's CDR3 is CASSPAGTGKGSTEAFF. The CDR3, as DNA: TGTGCCAGCAGCCCGGCCGGGACAGGGAAAGGGAGCACTGAAGCTTTCTTT.

This rearrangement joins TRBV9 to TRBJ2-5, with 8 bases identical to TRBD2. CDR1 is SGDLS and CDR2 is YYNGEE in the germline V gene. The CDR3 consists of 15 residues. The junction had 7 bases not matched to a gene; V was cut back by 4 bases and J by 2 bases. CDR3 residues: CASSMGGGLQETQYF. The DNA of the CDR3 is TGTGCCAGCAGCATGGGCGGGGGGCTTCAAGAGACCCAGTACTTC.

Points on this clone: Additional DNA sequences in this sample encode the identical CDR3. V usage is TRBV18 and J usage is TRBJ1-1; unclear D gene. CDR1 and CDR2 (germline): KGHSH, LQKENI. The germline V and J ends were trimmed by 3 bases and 4 bases, with 9 bases remaining between them. The CDR3 loop spans 13 amino acids. For the CDR3, the DNA is TGTGCCAGCTCACCGGGCTCCGGCACTGAAGCTTTCTTT. Amino acid sequence: CASSPGSGTEAFF.